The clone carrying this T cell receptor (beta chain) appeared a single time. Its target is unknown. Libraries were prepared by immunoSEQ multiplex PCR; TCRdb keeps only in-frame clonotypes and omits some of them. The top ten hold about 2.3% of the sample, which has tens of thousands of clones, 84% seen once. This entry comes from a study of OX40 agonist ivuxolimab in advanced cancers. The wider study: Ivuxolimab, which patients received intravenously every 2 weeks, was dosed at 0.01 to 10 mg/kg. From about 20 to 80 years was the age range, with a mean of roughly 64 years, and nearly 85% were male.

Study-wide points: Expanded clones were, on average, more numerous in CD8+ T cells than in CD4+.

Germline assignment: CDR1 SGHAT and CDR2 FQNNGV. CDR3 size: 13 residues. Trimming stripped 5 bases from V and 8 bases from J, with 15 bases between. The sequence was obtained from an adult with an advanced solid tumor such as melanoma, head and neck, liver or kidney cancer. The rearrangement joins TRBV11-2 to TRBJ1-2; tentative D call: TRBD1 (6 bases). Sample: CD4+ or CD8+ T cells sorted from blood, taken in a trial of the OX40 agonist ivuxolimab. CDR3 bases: TGTGCCAGCAGCCTAAGACAGGTTGAGGGCTACACCTTC. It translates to CASSLRQVEGYTF.